The present T cell receptor beta chain was sequenced within a study of shared clonotypes between healthy human individuals. Study results and limitations: For sorted subsets, rarefaction showed incomplete sequencing despite large depth. Researchers found naive subsets generally carried larger estimated richness than memory subsets. Non-shared clonotypes displayed generation probabilities falling below those of clonotypes present in all four donors.

V was pared by 0 bases and J by 5 bases, with 19 bases between. Germline CDR1 reads GTSNPN; CDR2 reads SVGIG (reference sequence). The CDR3 spans 17 residues. A single count supports this clone. Its target is unknown. Data came from immunoSEQ multiplex PCR; TCRdb stores just in-frame clones and leaves some out. The data contain 950,000 to 1,200,000 clones, 77% of them singletons. This TCR was sampled from a young man in good health. Some clones in this sample may be carry-over from other donors' samples. The gene calls are TRBV30 and TRBJ2-2; D might be TRBD1 or TRBD2, each matching 5 bases. The sequencing input was memory CD4+ T cells from PBMCs. The subset was: CD45RA-negative fraction. Here the CDR3 DNA reads TGTGCCTGGAGTGTACGTCGGGACCCACCCGGGACCGGGGAGCTGTTTTTT. Amino acid sequence: CAWSVRRDPPGTGELFF.